A single sample gave rise to the 7 T cell receptor beta chains below, sequenced in a study of blood T cell repertoires in COVID-19. The data were produced by immunoSEQ multiplex PCR, yet TCRdb's version contains in-frame clones alone and is incomplete. The sample has about 160,000 clones; approximately 93% are singletons. The sequencing sample was made of peripheral blood. These receptors were obtained from an older woman with COVID-19, enrolled during active disease.

The chain is built from TRBV5-4 and TRBJ1-2, with D maybe TRBD1 (5 bases). Germline V lookup: CDR1 SGHNT, CDR2 YYREEE (reference sequence). CDR3 length: 15 amino acids. The germline V and J ends were trimmed by 2 bases and 4 bases, with 15 bases remaining between them. The CDR3 coding sequence is TGTGCCAGCAGCTTAGGAGCAGGGTCTAGCTATGGCTACACCTTC. This sequence encodes CASSLGAGSSYGYTF.

The rearrangement joins TRBV24-1 to TRBJ2-3, with TRBD2 identical over 11 bases. V gave up 4 bases and J gave up 4 bases; unmatched junction bases: 9. CDR3 length: 17 residues. Germline CDR1 and CDR2: KGHDR and SFDVKD. The CDR3: CATSEPGLAEGPDTQYF. CDR3 nucleotide sequence: TGTGCCACCAGTGAACCGGGACTAGCGGAGGGGCCAGATACGCAGTATTTT.

The chain has TRBV3-1 (or the pseudogene TRBV3-2) and TRBJ1-1, with D unclear. Germline values: CDR1 LGHDT, CDR2 YNNKEL (reference sequence). Trimming shortened V by 0 bases and J by 1 base, and 9 bases separated the two germline ends. The CDR3 loop spans 15 amino acids. The CDR3, as DNA: TGTGCCAGCAGCCAAGATCTAGCTGCGAACACTGAAGCTTTCTTT. Its translation: CASSQDLAANTEAFF.

This chain links TRBV9 with TRBJ2-1; 9 nucleotides agree with TRBD1. Germline CDR1 reads SGDLS; CDR2 reads YYNGEE. The trim removed 3 bases at V and 9 bases at J, leaving 10 bases unmatched. The CDR3 consists of 15 residues. CDR3 coding DNA: TGTGCCAGCAGCGCCACACAGGGGGCCTTGAGTGAGCAGTTCTTC. Its protein is CASSATQGALSEQFF.

This clone was recorded once. The chain is built from TRBV11-2 and TRBJ2-1, with 11 bases lining up with TRBD2. There are 16 residues in the CDR3. The V gene end was trimmed by 2 bases and the J gene end by 4 bases; junction bases not matched to a gene: 4. CDR1 is SGHAT, CDR2 FQNNGV, per germline. The CDR3 protein is CASSLLLAGGYNEQFF. In DNA, the CDR3 is TGTGCCAGCAGCTTACTCCTAGCGGGGGGATACAATGAGCAGTTCTTC.

This chain connects TRBV19 to TRBJ2-1; the D gene is possibly TRBD2 (6 bases). The CDR3 contains 14 residues. The V end was cut by 1 base, the J end by 6 bases, with 10 bases between. Germline V lookup: CDR1 LNHDA, CDR2 SQIVND (reference sequence). The CDR3 DNA sequence: TGTGCCAGTAGTATAGTCGGGGGTGTCAATGAGCAGTTCTTC. Its protein product is CASSIVGGVNEQFF.

This clone came up once. DNA of the CDR3: TGCGCCAGCAGCCACAGTCGAGGGGGGGGAGATGGCTACACCTTC. Its translation: CASSHSRGGGDGYTF. The chain links TRBV4-1 to TRBJ1-2, with D possibly TRBD1 on 6 matching bases. Germline CDR1 and CDR2: MGHRA and YSYEKL. This CDR3 is built from 15 residues. V lost 3 bases, J lost 6 bases, and 17 bases lay in between.